The 21 T cell receptor beta chains reported below all come from one sample, sequenced in a study of blood T cell repertoires in COVID-19. Using immunoSEQ multiplex PCR, the repertoire was profiled, and TCRdb retains in-frame clones only, with some absent. The profile shows 200,000 to 250,000 clones, 65% to 90% of them singletons. The sequencing input was peripheral blood. The receptors originated from a woman in her forties or fifties with acute or convalescent COVID-19.

The chain combines TRBV30 with TRBJ1-6, with 8 bases lining up with TRBD1. Losses at the gene ends were 0 bases for V and 12 bases for J; bases not matched to a gene: 10. This CDR3 is 15 amino acids long. Germline V gene sequence: CDR1 GTSNPN, CDR2 SVGIG (reference sequence). CDR3 DNA sequence: TGTGCCTGGAGTGTACTGGGGCAGGGGGCCCTACCCCTCCACTTT. Translation gives CAWSVLGQGALPLHF.

Concerning this clone: The same CDR3 can be traced to other DNA sequences in this sample. The CDR3 loop is CASSLGGQETQYF. The CDR3 DNA is TGTGCCAGCAGCCTCGGCGGGCAAGAGACCCAGTACTTC. The chain couples TRBV3-1 (or the pseudogene TRBV3-2) to TRBJ2-5; possibly TRBD2 for D (5 bases). V was trimmed by 4 bases and J by 2 bases, leaving 8 bases between them. This CDR3 spans 13 amino acids. From germline, CDR1 is LGHDT and CDR2 YNNKEL (reference sequence).

V and J are TRBV6-2 or TRBV6-3 and TRBJ2-2, with a possible D match to TRBD2 (7 bases). Germline loops: CDR1 MNHEY, CDR2 SVGEGT. V gave up 0 bases and J gave up 1 base, with 15 bases separating them. CDR3 size: 18 residues. The CDR3 DNA is TGTGCCAGCAGTTACTCGATCGGCGGGGGCGGGAACACCGGGGAGCTGTTTTTT. Encoded protein: CASSYSIGGGGNTGELFF.

V and J are TRBV15 and TRBJ1-2, with unresolved D. V shed 4 bases and J shed 4 bases, with 4 bases lying between them. Germline loops: CDR1 LNHNV, CDR2 YYDKDF (reference sequence). The CDR3 consists of 11 residues. In nucleotides, the CDR3 is TGTGCCACCAGCAACAGCTATGGCTACACCTTC. Protein sequence: CATSNSYGYTF. Drawing the rest from reference TRBV15 and TRBJ1-2, the complete variable domain is DAMVIQNPRYQVTQFGKPVTLSCSQTLNHNVMYWYQQKSSQAPKLLFHYYDKDFNNEADTPDNFQSRRPNTSFCFLDIRSPGLGDTAMYLCATSNSYGYTFGSGTRLTVV.

The rearrangement joins TRBV5-1 to TRBJ1-3; D perhaps matches TRBD1 (6 bases). Germline lookup yields CDR1 SGHRS and CDR2 YFSETQ. CDR3 size: 16 residues. V shed 0 bases and J shed 2 bases, with 12 bases lying between them. The CDR3 sequence is CASSLEGGTTGNTIYF. In DNA, the CDR3 is TGCGCCAGCAGCTTGGAAGGGGGAACTACTGGAAACACCATATATTTT.

This clone has just one count. The chain recombines TRBV20-1 with TRBJ1-2; 9 bases are a match to TRBD1. V lost 3 bases to trimming and J lost 8 bases; unmatched junction nucleotides: 7. The CDR3 spans 13 residues. CDR1 and CDR2 from the germline V gene are DFQATT and SNEGSKA (reference sequence). For the CDR3, the DNA is TGCAGTGCTAGTGGGGACAGGGAGGGCGGCTACACCTTC. This gives the protein CSASGDREGGYTF.

The J gene is TRBJ1-6, the V gene TRBV12-3 or TRBV12-4; possible D gene TRBD1, 5 bases. This CDR3 is built from 13 residues. Trimming left V 5 bases short and J 7 bases short, with 9 bases between. In DNA form, the CDR3 reads TGTGCCAGCAGTCTGAAGGGGAATTCACCCCTCCACTTT. Its protein product is CASSLKGNSPLHF.

V gene TRBV10-3 combines with J gene TRBJ2-5; TRBD2 matches 7 bases. Losses at the gene ends were 5 bases for V and 7 bases for J; bases not matched to a gene: 4. The CDR3 covers 12 residues. The germline CDR1 and CDR2 sequences are ENHRY and SYGVKD. Here the CDR3 DNA reads TGTGCCATCAGTCAAGGGGAGGGGACCCAGTACTTC. This encodes CAISQGEGTQYF.

Only a few counts were recorded for this clone. The chain joins TRBV5-1 to TRBJ2-7, with TRBD1 as a possible D gene (6 bases). This CDR3 has 14 residues. Trimming shortened V by 0 bases and J by 3 bases, and 10 bases separated the two germline ends. Germline CDR1 reads SGHRS; CDR2 reads YFSETQ. Here the CDR3 reads CASSLAGDGYEQYF. CDR3 nucleotides: TGCGCCAGCAGCTTGGCAGGGGACGGCTACGAGCAGTACTTC.

The chain links TRBV3-1 (or the pseudogene TRBV3-2) to TRBJ2-7; the match to TRBD1 covers 11 bases. CDR1 is LGHDT and CDR2 is YNNKEL in the germline V gene (reference sequence). With V trimmed by 4 bases and J by 10 bases, 6 bases remained unmatched. CDR3 length: 13 residues. The CDR3 loop reads CASSPSDRGRQYF. DNA for the CDR3: TGTGCCAGCAGCCCCTCGGACAGGGGGCGACAGTACTTC.

In its sample, this clone was seen a few times. V is TRBV28 and J is TRBJ2-5; D gene unclear. The CDR3 sequence is 13 residues long. Germline CDR1 MDHEN, CDR2 SYDVKM. V was pared by 5 bases and J by 1 base, with 8 bases between. CDR3 nucleotide sequence: TGTGCCAGCAGTCCCCGGTCCCAAGAGACCCAGTACTTC. It translates to CASSPRSQETQYF.

The chain joins TRBV19 to TRBJ1-1; 8 bases line up with TRBD1. V shed 5 bases and J 5 bases; nucleotides not matched to a gene: 4. The V gene's germline CDR1 is LNHDA and CDR2 SQIVND (reference sequence). CDR3 length equals 13 residues. The CDR3 DNA reads as TGTGCCAGTAGTCGGACAGGGAGGACTGAAGCTTTCTTT. Protein product: CASSRTGRTEAFF.

This clone appeared a single time. The CDR3, as DNA: TGTGCCAGCAGACCCTTGGGGGGGGACACTGAAGCTTTCTTT. Residues: CASRPLGGDTEAFF. The chain combines TRBV27 with TRBJ1-1; a weak D match, TRBD1 (5 bases). CDR1 and CDR2 (germline): MNHEY, SMNVEV (reference sequence). Trimming stripped 6 bases from V and 3 bases from J, with 14 bases between. CDR3 length: 14 amino acids.

V usage is TRBV5-1 and J usage is TRBJ1-2, with D possibly matching TRBD1 (5 bases). Trimming took 0 bases from V and 3 from J, leaving 12 bases between them. The germline gives CDR1 SGHRS, CDR2 YFSETQ. The CDR3 loop spans 15 amino acids. The CDR3 here is CASSLVSGGDYGYTF. The CDR3 DNA reads as TGCGCCAGCAGCTTGGTATCCGGGGGGGACTATGGCTACACCTTC.

This clone was seen once. The chain uses TRBV7-2 and TRBJ2-7, with TRBD2 matching over 14 bases. From germline, CDR1 is SGHTA and CDR2 FQGNSA. Losses at the gene ends were 1 base for V and 3 bases for J; bases not matched to a gene: 8. This CDR3 has 18 residues. The CDR3 here is CASSLDPGGLAGGYEQYF. The DNA for the CDR3 is TGTGCCAGCAGCTTAGATCCGGGAGGACTAGCGGGGGGCTACGAGCAGTACTTC.

V gene TRBV25-1 combines with J gene TRBJ2-1; 7 bases fit TRBD1. This CDR3 comprises 15 residues. The germline V gene has CDR1 MGHDK and CDR2 SYGVNS. The V and J ends lost 4 bases and 1 base, in that order; junction bases with no gene match: 4. The CDR3 DNA reads TGTGCCAGCAGTGGACAGGGATTTTCCTACAATGAGCAGTTCTTC. Translated: CASSGQGFSYNEQFF.

This chain joins TRBV5-5 and TRBJ2-3; 11 bases agree with TRBD2. V was pared by 0 bases and J by 0 bases, with 6 bases of the junction left unmatched. The CDR3 spans 18 residues. The germline V gene has CDR1 SGHKS and CDR2 YYEKEE (reference sequence). Here the CDR3 DNA reads TGTGCCAGCAGCTTGGGACTAGCGGGGACACCTAGCACAGATACGCAGTATTTT. Residues: CASSLGLAGTPSTDTQYF.

The chain uses TRBV6-1 and TRBJ1-6; TRBD1 agrees at 7 bases. The V and J ends lost 1 base and 7 bases, in that order; junction bases with no gene match: 13. Germline V gene sequence: CDR1 MNHNS, CDR2 SASEGT. The CDR3 is made up of 18 amino acids. The CDR3 region has the DNA TGTGCCAGCAGTGAAGAGGCTTTATCGACAGGGTGGAATTCACCCCTCCACTTT. It codes for CASSEEALSTGWNSPLHF.

The CDR3 DNA follows: TGTGCCTGGAGCACCGGGACAGGGGTCTACGAGCAGTACTTC. Translated: CAWSTGTGVYEQYF. This chain connects TRBV30 to TRBJ2-7, with 10 bases matching TRBD1. Germline lookup yields CDR1 GTSNPN and CDR2 SVGIG (reference sequence). V lost 3 bases to trimming and J lost 3 bases; unmatched junction nucleotides: 5. The CDR3 has 14 residues.

The chain employs TRBV15 and TRBJ1-3; a weak D match, TRBD1 (6 bases). Germline CDR1 is LNHNV and CDR2 is YYDKDF (reference sequence). The CDR3 sequence is 15 residues long. The V end was cut by 3 bases, the J end by 4 bases, with 13 bases between. The CDR3 sequence is CATSRTGFGGNTIYF. As DNA, the CDR3 is TGTGCCACCAGCAGGACAGGCTTCGGGGGAAACACCATATATTTT.

This chain uses TRBV18 with TRBJ2-5; a weak D match, TRBD2 (6 bases). The germline V gene encodes CDR1 KGHSH and CDR2 LQKENI. The ends were cut back, 6 bases at V and 5 bases at J, with 13 bases in the middle. The CDR3 runs 13 residues. The CDR3 reads CASSPGVGETQYF. CDR3 nucleotides: TGTGCCAGCTCGCCGGGAGTAGGGGAGACCCAGTACTTC.